This is a list of T cell receptor beta chains from one sample in a study of cytomegalovirus exposure and HLA in healthy donors. TCRdb's table, derived via immunoSEQ multiplex PCR, lists solely in-frame clones and lacks some. The profile shows about 60,000 clones, around 96% of them singletons. Sample: PBMCs. Receptor source: a woman aged 18-29 years in good health and CMV-seronegative. CDR3s include the opening cysteine and the closing phenylalanine or tryptophan. Fields, in order: V gene, clone size, D gene, J gene, CDR3 DNA, CDR3 protein. A D gene is named only where the DNA matches it firmly. Size is stated for part of the rows, as once, few or many counts, or as a class when the clone is expanded.

v_gene: TRBV11-3
abundance: .
d_gene: .
j_gene: TRBJ2-1
CDR3nt: TGTGCCAGCAGCGAGGACTTCTACAATGAGCAGTTCTTC
CDR3aa: CASSEDFYNEQFF

v_gene: TRBV5-4
abundance: .
d_gene: TRBD2
j_gene: TRBJ2-5
CDR3nt: TGTGCCAGCAGCTTGACACTAGCGGCCCGGGAGACCCAGTACTTC
CDR3aa: CASSLTLAARETQYF

v_gene: TRBV7-8
abundance: .
d_gene: TRBD1
j_gene: TRBJ1-2
CDR3nt: TGTGCCAGCAGCGCCCGGGACAGGGGGGGACCCTATGGCTACACCTTC
CDR3aa: CASSARDRGGPYGYTF

v_gene: TRBV7-9
abundance: .
d_gene: TRBD1
j_gene: TRBJ2-5
CDR3nt: TGTGCCAGCAGCCCACTAGACAGGGAAGAGACCCAGTACTTC
CDR3aa: CASSPLDREETQYF

v_gene: TRBV28
abundance: .
d_gene: .
j_gene: TRBJ1-1
CDR3nt: TGTGCCAGCAGTTTGTCCCCACTCGGCAGGGACACTGAAGCTTTCTTT
CDR3aa: CASSLSPLGRDTEAFF

v_gene: TRBV28
abundance: .
d_gene: TRBD1
j_gene: TRBJ1-4
CDR3nt: TGTGCCAGCGAAGGGACAGGGGTCGAAAAACTGTTTTTT
CDR3aa: CASEGTGVEKLFF

v_gene: TRBV20-1
abundance: .
d_gene: .
j_gene: TRBJ2-5
CDR3nt: TGCAGAGCCCAACGGGGAGAGACCCAGTACTTC
CDR3aa: CRAQRGETQYF

v_gene: TRBV10-3
abundance: .
d_gene: .
j_gene: TRBJ2-3
CDR3nt: TGTGCCATCAGTGAGTCCACGCCCCAGGGTACGCAGTATTTT
CDR3aa: CAISESTPQGTQYF

v_gene: TRBV19
abundance: .
d_gene: .
j_gene: TRBJ1-5
CDR3nt: TGTGCCAGTAGTTCCTCCGGGGGGGATCAGCCCCAGCATTTT
CDR3aa: CASSSSGGDQPQHF

v_gene: TRBV27
abundance: .
d_gene: TRBD1
j_gene: TRBJ1-2
CDR3nt: TGTGCCAGCAGTTTGGCCGGTCAGACAGGGCAAAAAACGTGGGGCTACACCTTC
CDR3aa: CASSLAGQTGQKTWGYTF

v_gene: TRBV27
abundance: .
d_gene: .
j_gene: TRBJ1-2
CDR3nt: TGTGCCAGCAGTTACCGGGGATCCGGCTACACCTTC
CDR3aa: CASSYRGSGYTF

v_gene: TRBV28
abundance: .
d_gene: TRBD2
j_gene: TRBJ2-3
CDR3nt: TGTGCCAGCACTCCCCCTAGCGGGAGGGGGGGTACGCAGTATTTT
CDR3aa: CASTPPSGRGGTQYF

v_gene: TRBV6-5
abundance: .
d_gene: .
j_gene: TRBJ2-2
CDR3nt: TGTGCCAGCAGTTACTCGAGAGACACCGGGGAGCTGTTTTTT
CDR3aa: CASSYSRDTGELFF

v_gene: TRBV11-2
abundance: .
d_gene: TRBD2
j_gene: TRBJ2-2
CDR3nt: TGTGCCAGCAGCCAACACCCTAGCGGGGGGGAGCTGTTTTTT
CDR3aa: CASSQHPSGGELFF

v_gene: TRBV11-2
abundance: .
d_gene: .
j_gene: TRBJ2-5
CDR3nt: TGTGCCAGCAGCTTAGCCAGGAGCGGATTAGTCCAAGAGACCCAGTACTTC
CDR3aa: CASSLARSGLVQETQYF

v_gene: TRBV7-9
abundance: .
d_gene: TRBD2
j_gene: TRBJ2-2
CDR3nt: TGTGCCAGCAGAACCACGGGACTAGCGGGGAAAAACACCGGGGAGCTGTTTTTT
CDR3aa: CASRTTGLAGKNTGELFF

v_gene: TRBV7-2
abundance: .
d_gene: .
j_gene: TRBJ2-6
CDR3nt: TGTGCCAGCAGGTCGGCTGGGGCCAACGTCCTGACTTTC
CDR3aa: CASRSAGANVLTF

v_gene: TRBV20-1
abundance: .
d_gene: .
j_gene: TRBJ2-7
CDR3nt: TGCAGTGCTAGACGAGTTTACGAGCAGTACTTC
CDR3aa: CSARRVYEQYF

v_gene: TRBV7-2
abundance: .
d_gene: .
j_gene: TRBJ2-1
CDR3nt: TGTGCCAGCCAGGGGTCTTTCCTGGAGTTCTTC
CDR3aa: CASQGSFLEFF

v_gene: TRBV5-6
abundance: .
d_gene: TRBD2
j_gene: TRBJ2-7
CDR3nt: TGTGCCAGCAGCCCACCGGGACTATCCTACGAGCAGTACTTC
CDR3aa: CASSPPGLSYEQYF

v_gene: TRBV19
abundance: .
d_gene: TRBD1
j_gene: TRBJ1-2
CDR3nt: TGTGCCAGTAGTATCGGAGGACAGGGGGTGTGGGGCTACACCTTC
CDR3aa: CASSIGGQGVWGYTF

v_gene: TRBV11-2
abundance: .
d_gene: TRBD1
j_gene: TRBJ2-3
CDR3nt: TGTGCCAGCAGCTTAGGGGCCAGGGGGATAGATACGCAGTATTTT
CDR3aa: CASSLGARGIDTQYF

v_gene: TRBV18
abundance: .
d_gene: TRBD2
j_gene: TRBJ2-3
CDR3nt: TGTGCCAGCTCACCGGCTAGCGGGGGGACAGGTACGCAGTATTTT
CDR3aa: CASSPASGGTGTQYF

v_gene: TRBV5-1
abundance: once
d_gene: .
j_gene: TRBJ1-2
CDR3nt: TGCGCCAGCAGCTTGGGGGTGGCGGATGGCTACACCTTC
CDR3aa: CASSLGVADGYTF

v_gene: TRBV7-2
abundance: .
d_gene: TRBD2
j_gene: TRBJ2-5
CDR3nt: TGTGCCAGCAGCCTAGGGTCTAGCGGGGCCTGGGCCCAGTACTTC
CDR3aa: CASSLGSSGAWAQYF

v_gene: TRBV5-6
abundance: once
d_gene: TRBD1
j_gene: TRBJ1-2
CDR3nt: TGTGCCAGCCGGGACAGGGGAGGCTACACCTTC
CDR3aa: CASRDRGGYTF

v_gene: TRBV2
abundance: .
d_gene: TRBD2
j_gene: TRBJ2-1
CDR3nt: TGTGCCAGCAGCGAAGTGCGGGGGTCCTACAATGAGCAGTTCTTC
CDR3aa: CASSEVRGSYNEQFF

v_gene: TRBV29-1
abundance: .
d_gene: TRBD2
j_gene: TRBJ2-2
CDR3nt: TGCAGCGTCCGGGGGGGAGACACCGGGGAGCTGTTTTTT
CDR3aa: CSVRGGDTGELFF

v_gene: TRBV21-1
abundance: .
d_gene: .
j_gene: TRBJ1-1
CDR3nt: TGTGCCAGCAGAGTACTGAGGGGGTTGGACACTGAAGCTTTCTTT
CDR3aa: CASRVLRGLDTEAFF

v_gene: TRBV19
abundance: .
d_gene: .
j_gene: TRBJ1-5
CDR3nt: TGTGCCAGTAGGGCGGGCAACAATCAGCCCCAGCATTTT
CDR3aa: CASRAGNNQPQHF